This TCR beta chain was sequenced for a study of T-cell reconstitution after alpha-beta-depleted transplantation in children. This clonotype was counted ten times or more. Molecular barcoding with unique molecular identifiers was used for the TCRbeta library. TCRdb re-analysed the PCR reads in MiXCR, keeping a single row per CDR3 protein. The sample has around 680,000 distinct CDR3 sequences, 16% seen once. This clonotype originated in a human donor who donated a stem cell graft to a child with acute myeloid leukemia. The sample in question was PBMCs from the stem cell graft donor, obtained from the stem cell graft.

The CDR3 sequence is CASSLSAQGMDTQYF. As DNA, the CDR3 is TGTGCCAGCAGCTTGTCGGCACAGGGTATGGATACGCAGTATTTT. The V call is TRBV5-5, the J call TRBJ2-3; possibly TRBD1 for D (6 bases). The V end was cut by 1 base, the J end by 6 bases, with 15 bases between. This CDR3 is built from 15 residues. Germline loops: CDR1 SGHKS, CDR2 YYEKEE (reference sequence).